Listed below are T cell receptor beta chains from one sample, sequenced in a study of T cell changes during pregnancy in multiple sclerosis. Sequencing was performed with immunoSEQ multiplex PCR; in TCRdb, only in-frame clones are kept and a portion is missing. This sample carries about 44,000 clones, 92% of them seen once, and the ten largest clones take approximately 0.67%. Here the sequenced sample was CD4+ T cells from peripheral blood mononuclear cells, taken in the first trimester of pregnancy. These receptors all stem from a female donor with multiple sclerosis, enrolled in a pregnancy study. Each CDR3 is given with its conserved first and last residue. The D gene is left open where the match is weak. Expanded clones get a size class; other rows say once, few or many, or leave the size out.

TRBV11-3	TRBJ2-3	NA	NA	CASSYGRGTDTQYF	TGTGCCAGCAGCTATGGCCGGGGCACAGATACGCAGTATTTT
TRBV9	TRBJ2-3	NA	NA	CASSISDLSTDTQYF	TGTGCCAGCAGCATAAGCGACCTTAGCACAGATACGCAGTATTTT
TRBV15	TRBJ2-7	NA	NA	CATSRDPGSSYEQYF	TGTGCCACCAGCAGAGACCCCGGTAGCTCCTACGAGCAGTACTTC
TRBV11-3	TRBJ2-1	NA	NA	CASSPLGGANNEQFF	TGTGCCAGCAGCCCCCTGGGCGGGGCTAACAATGAGCAGTTCTTC
TRBV7-7	TRBJ2-5	NA	TRBD1	CASSSVGTGKETQYF	TGTGCTAGCAGCTCAGTCGGGACAGGGAAAGAGACCCAGTACTTC
TRBV6-5	TRBJ2-1	NA	NA	CASSSTGGNNEQFF	TGTGCCAGCAGTTCAACCGGAGGAAACAATGAGCAGTTCTTC
TRBV6-1	TRBJ2-5	NA	NA	CASALLIQETQYF	TGTGCCAGCGCGCTCTTGATACAAGAGACCCAGTACTTC
TRBV5-1	TRBJ2-5	once	NA	CASSLGGTDQETQYF	TGCGCCAGCAGCTTGGGGGGCACGGACCAAGAGACCCAGTACTTC
TRBV2	TRBJ1-2	once	NA	CASSPPGDYGYTF	TGTGCCAGCAGTCCGCCTGGAGACTATGGCTACACCTTC
TRBV28	TRBJ1-4	NA	NA	CASSLDNRLNEKLFF	TGTGCCAGCAGTTTAGATAACAGGCTTAATGAAAAACTGTTTTTT
TRBV6-5	TRBJ2-7	NA	TRBD2	CASSFSLSGSYEQYF	TGTGCCAGCAGTTTCTCGTTAAGCGGGAGTTACGAGCAGTACTTC
TRBV18	TRBJ2-7	NA	TRBD2	CASSPLPTSGYEQYF	TGTGCCAGCTCACCACTCCCGACTAGCGGGTACGAGCAGTACTTC
TRBV30	TRBJ2-2	NA	NA	CAWREGGTGELFF	TGTGCCTGGAGGGAGGGAGGTACCGGGGAGCTGTTTTTT
TRBV18	TRBJ2-1	NA	NA	CASSPAQNYNEQFF	TGTGCCAGCTCACCGGCACAGAACTACAATGAGCAGTTCTTC
TRBV7-9	TRBJ1-1	NA	NA	CASSLGGSATEAFF	TGTGCCAGCAGCTTGGGGGGGTCCGCAACTGAAGCTTTCTTT
TRBV18	TRBJ2-1	NA	TRBD1	CASSPRDRGSYNEQFF	TGTGCCAGCTCACCTCGGGACAGGGGATCCTACAATGAGCAGTTCTTC
TRBV19	TRBJ1-5	NA	NA	CAGGGLQPQHF	TGTGCCGGGGGGGGACTCCAGCCCCAGCATTTT
TRBV5-1	TRBJ2-7	NA	NA	CASSLVGSSYEQYF	TGCGCCAGCAGCTTGGTTGGCAGCTCCTACGAGCAGTACTTC
TRBV4-1	TRBJ1-1	NA	NA	CASSQDEAIWNTEAFF	TGCGCCAGCAGCCAAGATGAAGCCATTTGGAACACTGAAGCTTTCTTT
TRBV19	TRBJ2-1	NA	TRBD1	CASSPGTGAIPFF	TGTGCCAGTAGTCCAGGGACAGGGGCCATTCCGTTCTTC
TRBV28	TRBJ2-1	NA	TRBD2	CASSPPGLADNNEQFF	TGTGCCAGCAGTCCACCGGGACTAGCGGACAACAATGAGCAGTTCTTC
TRBV4-2	TRBJ2-1	NA	TRBD1	CASSQDQGVPPFEQFF	TGTGCCAGCAGCCAAGATCAGGGGGTACCACCATTTGAGCAGTTCTTC
TRBV2	TRBJ1-2	few	TRBD1	CASRVTGVHGYTF	TGTGCCAGCAGGGTAACAGGGGTACATGGCTACACCTTC
TRBV29-1	TRBJ2-1	NA	TRBD1	CSVDRQGTSSYNEQFF	TGCAGCGTTGATAGACAGGGGACGAGCTCCTACAATGAGCAGTTCTTC
TRBV5-8	TRBJ2-7	NA	NA	CASSRQGGAYEQYF	TGTGCCAGCAGCCGACAGGGAGGCGCCTACGAGCAGTACTTC
TRBV5-4	TRBJ1-3	NA	NA	CASGRDSGNTIYF	TGTGCCAGTGGGAGAGACTCTGGAAACACCATATATTTT
TRBV7-9	TRBJ2-7	NA	NA	CASSFQGETDEQYF	TGTGCCAGCAGCTTCCAGGGTGAGACCGACGAGCAGTACTTC
TRBV2	TRBJ2-5	NA	TRBD2	CASTEGTSGLETQYF	TGTGCCAGCACCGAGGGGACTAGCGGGTTAGAGACCCAGTACTTC
TRBV27	TRBJ2-6	NA	NA	CASSHSIWTANSGANVLTF	TGTGCCAGCAGCCACAGTATTTGGACAGCAAACTCTGGGGCCAACGTCCTGACTTTC
TRBV5-6	TRBJ2-5	NA	NA	CASSLASETQYF	TGTGCCAGCAGCTTGGCTTCAGAGACCCAGTACTTC
TRBV5-4	TRBJ2-1	NA	NA	CASSFEPGHVDEQFF	TGTGCCAGCAGCTTCGAGCCGGGACATGTGGATGAGCAGTTCTTC
TRBV6-6	TRBJ2-2	NA	NA	CASSYHPGTGELFF	TGTGCCAGCAGTTACCACCCCGGGACCGGGGAGCTGTTTTTT
TRBV28	TRBJ1-2	NA	NA	CASSLYLRPGQPPDYGYTF	TGTGCCAGCAGTTTATACCTACGACCTGGACAGCCGCCTGACTATGGCTACACCTTC
TRBV4-2	TRBJ1-1	once	NA	CASSQDKGDTEAFF	TGTGCCAGCAGCCAGGACAAGGGGGACACTGAAGCTTTCTTT
TRBV5-8	TRBJ2-7	NA	NA	CASSRGLNGEQYF	TGTGCCAGCAGCCGGGGACTCAATGGCGAGCAGTACTTC